The next 10 T cell receptor beta chains were all read from a single sample in a study of shared clonotypes between healthy human individuals. Data came from immunoSEQ multiplex PCR; TCRdb stores just in-frame clones and leaves some out. This sample yields around 1.9 million clones, of which about 92% are seen a single time; 1.5% to 2% belongs to the top ten. Naive CD8 populations comprised CD45RO-negative cells positively selected for CCR7, excluding terminally differentiated effector memory CD45RA+ cells. Input material: naive CD8+ T cells from PBMCs. The receptors were gathered from a man aged 18 to 35 in good health. Some clones in this sample may be carry-over from other donors' samples.

V is TRBV15 and J is TRBJ1-1, with D possibly TRBD1 on 5 matching bases. The germline V gene has CDR1 LNHNV and CDR2 YYDKDF (reference sequence). The V gene lost 0 bases and the J gene lost 3 bases, with 26 bases spanning the gap. The CDR3 is 20 amino acids. The CDR3 loop reads CATSRDRDETVIGGDTEAFF. CDR3 bases: TGTGCCACCAGCAGAGATCGGGACGAGACAGTCATCGGCGGGGACACTGAAGCTTTCTTT.

The chain employs TRBV5-1 and TRBJ2-2, with D unresolved. With 7 bases removed from V and 5 bases from J, the gap between germline ends came to 6 bases. CDR1 and CDR2 from the germline V gene are SGHRS and YFSETQ. The CDR3 is 11 amino acids. CDR3 in amino acids: CASFGTGELFF. CDR3 nucleotides: TGCGCCAGCTTTGGGACCGGGGAGCTGTTTTTT.

As for this clone: Additional DNA sequences in this sample encode the identical CDR3. The chain links TRBV9 to TRBJ1-2; a weak D match, TRBD1 (5 bases). The length of the CDR3 is 13 residues. Trimming removed 2 bases from V and 4 bases from J, with 9 bases in between. Germline V gene data show CDR1 as SGDLS and CDR2 as YYNGEE. CDR3 coding DNA: TGTGCCAGCAGCGTTGGGGGATCCTATGGCTACACCTTC. Its protein product is CASSVGGSYGYTF.

The gene calls are TRBV28 and TRBJ1-5; no reliable D call. Trimming shortened V by 3 bases and J by 2 bases, and 11 bases separated the two germline ends. CDR1 is MDHEN and CDR2 is SYDVKM in the germline V gene. The CDR3 runs 15 residues. The CDR3 spells CASSFRSLGNQPQHF. Here the CDR3 DNA reads TGTGCCAGCAGTTTTAGATCCCTTGGCAATCAGCCCCAGCATTTT.

This rearrangement joins TRBV19 to TRBJ2-3; TRBD1 aligns across 8 bases. Germline CDR1 reads LNHDA; CDR2 reads SQIVND (reference sequence). The CDR3 spans 15 residues. J lost 5 bases, V lost 2 bases, and 6 bases had no gene match. DNA of the CDR3: TGTGCCAGTAGTATAATGGCAGGGGGCAAAGATACGCAGTATTTT. It codes for CASSIMAGGKDTQYF.

The V and J genes are TRBV28 and TRBJ2-7; 10 bases align to TRBD2. In germline, CDR1 is MDHEN, CDR2 SYDVKM. Unmatched junction bases numbered 6, after V lost 4 bases and J lost 0 bases. The CDR3 is made up of 16 amino acids. The CDR3: CASSSTGLASSYEQYF. As DNA, the CDR3 is TGTGCCAGCAGTTCTACGGGACTAGCGAGCTCCTACGAGCAGTACTTC. Supplemented by reference TRBV28 and TRBJ2-7, the full variable domain reads DVKVTQSSRYLVKRTGEKVFLECVQDMDHENMFWYRQDPGLGLRLIYFSYDVKMKEKGDIPEGYSVSREKKERFSLILESASTNQTSMYLCASSSTGLASSYEQYFGPGTRLTVT.

This sequence joins TRBV14 and TRBJ2-7, with D perhaps being TRBD1 or TRBD2 (6 bases each). Trimming shortened V by 4 bases and J by 4 bases, and 17 bases separated the two germline ends. The CDR3 totals 15 residues. Germline V CDR1 and CDR2: SGHDN, FVKESK. The CDR3 reads CASSRGRGREYEQYF. CDR3 nucleotides: TGTGCCAGCAGCCGAGGCCGGGGGCGCGAATACGAGCAGTACTTC.

CDR3 in DNA: TGTGCCAGCAGCGCAGACAGGGGAGGCCACGAGCAGTACTTC. This translates into CASSADRGGHEQYF. The genes are TRBV7-9 and TRBJ2-7; TRBD1 aligns across 8 bases. Germline lookup yields CDR1 SEHNR and CDR2 FQNEAQ (reference sequence). V was pared by 5 bases and J by 5 bases, with 8 bases of the junction left unmatched. The CDR3 has 14 residues.

This chain links TRBV5-4 with TRBJ2-5, with TRBD1 as a possible D gene (6 bases). The CDR3 runs to 14 residues. Trimming took off 1 base at V and 10 bases at J, with 17 bases between the two ends. The germline CDR1 and CDR2 sequences are SGHNT and YYREEE (reference sequence). The CDR3 DNA is TGTGCCAGCAGCTTGTATTCAGCAGGGGATTTCCAGTACTTC. Amino acid sequence: CASSLYSAGDFQYF.

This chain links TRBV7-9 with TRBJ2-1; 8 nucleotides line up with TRBD1. Germline CDR1 is SEHNR and CDR2 is FQNEAQ (reference sequence). V trimming: 5 bases; J trimming: 9 bases; junction bases outside the gene matches: 3. The CDR3 is made up of 12 amino acids. CDR3 sequence reads: CASSGQGIEQFF. The CDR3 nucleotides are TGTGCCAGCAGCGGACAGGGAATTGAGCAGTTCTTC.